The 31 T cell receptor beta chains below come from one sample, sequenced in a study of CD4 T cells in relation to SARS-CoV-2 and coronaviruses. Before the COVID-19 pandemic, during about 2011-2019, CD4+ T cells were taken from unexposed donors. Isolation of CD4+ T cells took place after approximately 10 days in culture. Clones were read by immunoSEQ multiplex PCR, and TCRdb kept only the in-frame ones, dropping some. The repertoire holds 20,000 to 30,000 clones, with more than 75% as singletons. Their antigens remain unidentified. Sequencing input: CD4+ T cells from PBMCs, cultured in vitro. Receptors were obtained from a human donor in good health.

This chain connects TRBV7-2 to TRBJ2-7; D remains ambiguous. The CDR3 runs 15 residues. The germline gives CDR1 SGHTA, CDR2 FQGNSA. V was clipped by 6 bases and J by 0 bases, with 15 bases between them. The CDR3 loop is CASRPQVGDSYEQYF. The DNA of the CDR3 is TGTGCCAGCAGGCCACAAGTTGGGGACTCCTACGAGCAGTACTTC.

This clone was seen just once. This chain links TRBV6-5 with TRBJ2-7; perhaps TRBD1 as D (6 bases). Germline-derived CDR1 and CDR2 are MNHEY and SVGAGI. This CDR3 is built from 14 residues. The V end lost 0 bases, the J end lost 6 bases, and 12 bases lay between the germline ends. As DNA, the CDR3 is TGTGCCAGCAGTTACTCAAACAGGGCGTCCGAGCAGTACTTC. The encoded protein is CASSYSNRASEQYF.

Only a few counts were recorded for this clone. This sequence joins TRBV18 and TRBJ1-2, with unresolved D. Trimming cost V 2 bases and J 3 bases, with 7 bases left between them. Germline V gene lookup returns CDR1 KGHSH and CDR2 LQKENI. The CDR3 consists of 13 residues. CDR3 coding DNA: TGTGCCAGCTCACCAGGGGAGGACTATGGCTACACCTTC. Protein sequence: CASSPGEDYGYTF.

This sequence joins TRBV7-3 and TRBJ2-3; 10 bases line up with TRBD1. This CDR3 has 17 residues. J was trimmed by 3 bases and V by 4 bases; bases with no gene match: 10. The germline V gene encodes CDR1 SGHTA and CDR2 FQGTGA. The CDR3 region has the DNA TGTGCCAGCAGCTCGGGGACAGGGGATAGGGGAACAGATACGCAGTATTTT. It encodes CASSSGTGDRGTDTQYF.

V usage is TRBV7-2 and J usage is TRBJ2-7; no clear D. V was trimmed by 3 bases and J by 0 bases, leaving 12 bases between them. Germline V CDR1 and CDR2: SGHTA, FQGNSA. The CDR3 loop spans 15 amino acids. Here the CDR3 reads CASSLSRALSYEQYF. The CDR3, as DNA: TGTGCCAGCAGCTTGAGTCGGGCCCTCTCCTACGAGCAGTACTTC.

The chain uses TRBV19 and TRBJ1-1; D perhaps matches TRBD1 (6 bases). The CDR3 is 14 amino acids. The V gene lost 7 bases and the J gene lost 0 bases, with 12 bases spanning the gap. CDR1 is LNHDA and CDR2 is SQIVND in the germline V gene (reference sequence). Here the CDR3 reads CASTGGGMNTEAFF. The CDR3 nucleotides are TGTGCCAGTACCGGGGGGGGCATGAACACTGAAGCTTTCTTT.

This chain joins TRBV7-2 and TRBJ2-3; D uncertain. Between the trimmed V and J ends, which lost 5 bases and 0 bases, there was a span of 15 bases. The CDR3 extends over 16 amino acids. The germline CDR1 and CDR2 sequences are SGHTA and FQGNSA. CDR3 bases: TGTGCCAGCAGCCCATTGGGGTCGCTTAGCACAGATACGCAGTATTTT. Amino acid sequence: CASSPLGSLSTDTQYF.

This chain uses TRBV4-1 with TRBJ2-1; the match to TRBD2 covers 13 bases. Trimming removed 4 bases from V and 6 bases from J; junction bases left unmatched: 6. Germline CDR1 and CDR2: MGHRA and YSYEKL. This CDR3 is built from 16 residues. The CDR3 protein is CASSLERLAGGNEQFF. The CDR3 DNA reads as TGCGCCAGCAGCCTCGAACGACTAGCGGGAGGCAATGAGCAGTTCTTC.

The V call is TRBV5-4, the J call TRBJ1-2; 8 nucleotides align to TRBD1. The V gene's germline CDR1 is SGHNT and CDR2 YYREEE (reference sequence). Unmatched junction bases numbered 6, after V lost 4 bases and J lost 4 bases. The CDR3 runs 14 residues. The CDR3: CASSPDRVVYGYTF. CDR3 nucleotide sequence: TGTGCCAGCAGCCCGGACAGGGTAGTCTATGGCTACACCTTC.

The V gene is TRBV10-2, the J gene TRBJ2-3, with 12 bases that match TRBD2. J lost 5 bases, V lost 5 bases, and 8 bases had no gene match. Germline V lookup: CDR1 WSHSY, CDR2 SAAADI. This CDR3 region has 16 residues. The CDR3 protein is CASSSRLAGDGDTQYF. CDR3 coding DNA: TGCGCCAGCAGTTCCAGACTAGCGGGGGATGGAGATACGCAGTATTTT.

The V and J genes are TRBV19 and TRBJ1-2; 8 positions match TRBD1. The J segment lost 3 bases and the V segment lost 3 bases, leaving 6 bases of the junction unmatched. Germline V gene lookup returns CDR1 LNHDA and CDR2 SQIVND (reference sequence). This CDR3 spans 15 amino acids. For the CDR3, the DNA is TGTGCCAGTAGTATGGTCTACAGGGGGGACTATGGCTACACCTTC. It is translated as CASSMVYRGDYGYTF.

This clone appeared a single time. The chain links TRBV5-3 to TRBJ1-5; 8 bases agree with TRBD1. TRBV5-3 is reported as an ORF; its role is uncertain. The V and J ends lost 4 bases and 2 bases, in that order; junction bases with no gene match: 2. CDR3 length: 14 residues. CDR3 sequence: CARSVDRGNQPQHF. Here the CDR3 DNA reads TGTGCCAGAAGCGTGGACAGGGGCAATCAGCCCCAGCATTTT.

The rearrangement uses TRBV5-8 and TRBJ2-2; D gene unclear. The V gene lost 7 bases and the J gene lost 4 bases, with 17 bases spanning the gap. The CDR3 extends over 15 amino acids. Germline V gene data show CDR1 as SGHTS and CDR2 as YDEGEE. The CDR3 DNA is TGTGCCAGCGGTACCAGGATCCCCCTCACCGGGGAGCTGTTTTTT. This codes for CASGTRIPLTGELFF.

The chain is built from TRBV4-3 and TRBJ1-5; D perhaps matches TRBD1 (5 bases). The CDR3 consists of 15 residues. The ends were cut back, 0 bases at V and 2 bases at J, with 8 bases in the middle. Germline lookup yields CDR1 LGHNA and CDR2 YSLEER. Written as DNA, the CDR3 is TGCGCCAGCAGCCAAGATTTCAGGGGCAATCAGCCCCAGCATTTT. Residues: CASSQDFRGNQPQHF.

This clone was observed a handful of times. The gene calls are TRBV9 and TRBJ2-7, with 10 bases aligning to TRBD2. The V segment lost 0 bases and the J segment 6 bases; nucleotides outside the gene matches: 9. Germline values: CDR1 SGDLS, CDR2 YYNGEE. The CDR3 loop spans 16 amino acids. The CDR3 reads CASSVGLAGAPIEQYF. The CDR3 DNA sequence: TGTGCCAGCAGCGTAGGTCTAGCGGGGGCCCCCATCGAGCAGTACTTC.

This sequence joins TRBV3-1 (or the pseudogene TRBV3-2) and TRBJ2-2; 8 positions match TRBD1. CDR1 is LGHDT and CDR2 is YNNKEL in the germline V gene (reference sequence). Unmatched junction bases numbered 8, after V lost 4 bases and J lost 7 bases. This CDR3 has 15 amino acids. This CDR3 reads CASSPRDRSHGELFF. The CDR3 nucleotides read TGTGCCAGCAGCCCCCGGGACAGGAGCCACGGGGAGCTGTTTTTT.

The CDR3 reads CSSIENTEAFF. DNA of the CDR3: TGCAGCAGCATCGAGAACACTGAAGCTTTCTTT. V usage is TRBV20-1 and J usage is TRBJ1-1; D not certain. This CDR3 is built from 11 residues. Per the germline V gene, CDR1 is DFQATT and CDR2 is SNEGSKA (reference sequence).

This rearrangement joins TRBV3-1 (or the pseudogene TRBV3-2) to TRBJ1-4; no definite D call. CDR1 is LGHDT and CDR2 is YNNKEL in the germline V gene (reference sequence). This CDR3 spans 13 amino acids. Trimming pared 1 base from V and 8 bases from J, leaving 8 bases between. The CDR3 loop reads CASSQAVAEKLFF. CDR3 DNA sequence: TGTGCCAGCAGCCAAGCCGTAGCCGAAAAACTGTTTTTT.

The chain's CDR3 is CASSQDGGTPGNEQFF. The CDR3 DNA reads as TGTGCCAGCAGCCAAGATGGCGGGACCCCGGGGAATGAGCAGTTCTTC. This chain joins TRBV14 and TRBJ2-1; a possible D gene is TRBD2 (6 bases). Germline CDR1 SGHDN, CDR2 FVKESK. V lost 0 bases to trimming and J lost 7 bases, with 16 bases between them. The CDR3 loop spans 16 amino acids.

A single count supports this clone. CDR3 residues: CASSVLGELNEQFF. In nucleotides, the CDR3 is TGTGCCAGCAGCGTACTCGGGGAGCTCAATGAGCAGTTCTTC. The V and J genes are TRBV9 and TRBJ2-1; a weak D match, TRBD2 (5 bases). This CDR3 comprises 14 residues. The V end lost 1 base, the J end lost 6 bases, and 11 bases lay between the germline ends. Germline CDR1 is SGDLS and CDR2 is YYNGEE.

This clone was detected only a few times. CDR3 DNA: TGTGCCAGTAGTACAACCGGGACAGGGTTGAACGAGCAGTACTTC. This translates into CASSTTGTGLNEQYF. This chain joins TRBV19 and TRBJ2-7, with TRBD1 matching over 9 bases. This CDR3 has 15 residues. J gave up 5 bases and V 4 bases, and 9 bases lay outside the gene matches. The germline V gene has CDR1 LNHDA and CDR2 SQIVND (reference sequence).

The chain uses TRBV2 and TRBJ2-1; TRBD1 matches at 9 bases. J gave up 6 bases and V 1 base, and 1 base lay outside the gene matches. The CDR3 length is 14 residues. Germline V lookup: CDR1 SNHLY, CDR2 FYNNEI. CDR3 nucleotide sequence: TGTGCCAGCAGTGAAGGGACAGGGGCCAATGAGCAGTTCTTC. Amino acids: CASSEGTGANEQFF. The full variable domain, in which reference TRBV2 and TRBJ2-1 provide the parts outside the CDR3, is EPEVTQTPSHQVTQMGQEVILRCVPISNHLYFYWYRQILGQKVEFLVSFYNNEISEKSEIFDDQFSVERPDGSNFTLKIRSTKLEDSAMYFCASSEGTGANEQFFGPGTRLTVL.

This chain uses TRBV6-2 or TRBV6-3 with TRBJ2-2; D is unresolved. The V gene's germline CDR1 is MNHEY and CDR2 SVGEGT. The CDR3 consists of 14 residues. V lost 2 bases and J lost 2, with 6 bases in between. The CDR3 DNA reads as TGTGCCAGCAGTTACAACGGAAACACCGGGGAGCTGTTTTTT. Its protein product is CASSYNGNTGELFF.

In DNA, the CDR3 is TGTGCCAGCACCCCCGGGACCAACACCGGGGAGCTGTTTTTT. As protein: CASTPGTNTGELFF. V and J are TRBV6-2 or TRBV6-3 and TRBJ2-2; D possibly uses TRBD1 or TRBD2 (5 bases each). This CDR3 comprises 14 residues. V was trimmed by 7 bases and J by 2 bases, leaving 11 bases between them. CDR1 is MNHEY and CDR2 is SVGEGT in the germline V gene.

The rearrangement links TRBV28 to TRBJ2-1, with 9 bases aligning to TRBD2. CDR3 length equals 15 residues. Germline values: CDR1 MDHEN, CDR2 SYDVKM. V lost 6 bases to trimming and J lost 8 bases; unmatched junction nucleotides: 11. CDR3 loop: CASSPQGLASDEQFF. The CDR3 DNA reads TGTGCCAGCAGCCCACAGGGACTAGCTTCCGATGAGCAGTTCTTC.

V and J are TRBV5-1 and TRBJ1-4; D is possibly TRBD1 (6 bases). The germline V gene has CDR1 SGHRS and CDR2 YFSETQ. The CDR3 runs 15 residues. Trimming shortened V by 3 bases and J by 8 bases, and 17 bases separated the two germline ends. Here the CDR3 DNA reads TGCGCCAGCAGCTGGGACATCTCGACGGAAGAAAAACTGTTTTTT. This gives the protein CASSWDISTEEKLFF.

V usage is TRBV5-1 and J usage is TRBJ2-3, with D tentatively TRBD2 (6 bases). V gave up 1 base and J gave up 2 bases, with 23 bases separating them. This CDR3 is 19 amino acids long. CDR1 SGHRS and CDR2 YFSETQ come from the germline V gene. For the CDR3, the DNA is TGCGCCAGCAGCTTGCGGGGAGCACCGACGGGGGTCCTCACAGATACGCAGTATTTT. Its protein is CASSLRGAPTGVLTDTQYF.

The V gene is TRBV11-2, the J gene TRBJ2-7, with 12 positions matching TRBD2. Germline CDR1 SGHAT, CDR2 FQNNGV. V was pared by 0 bases and J by 8 bases, with 8 bases of the junction left unmatched. CDR3 length: 16 amino acids. CDR3 loop: CASSLDLLLAGGQQYF. CDR3 in DNA: TGTGCCAGCAGCTTAGATCTTTTACTAGCGGGGGGCCAGCAGTACTTC.

J is TRBJ1-1 and V is TRBV10-3; 10 positions match TRBD1. CDR1 is ENHRY and CDR2 is SYGVKD in the germline V gene. With 2 bases clipped from V and 4 bases from J, the junction kept 1 base outside the gene matches. The CDR3 consists of 14 residues. CDR3 residues: CAISEGQGVTEAFF. The CDR3 DNA follows: TGTGCCATCAGTGAGGGACAGGGGGTCACTGAAGCTTTCTTT.

The CDR3 is CASSQNSGGPNEQFF. Written as DNA, the CDR3 is TGTGCCAGCAGCCAAAATAGCGGGGGGCCGAATGAGCAGTTCTTC. This chain connects TRBV3-1 (or the pseudogene TRBV3-2) to TRBJ2-1; 10 bases match TRBD2. Looked up from germline, CDR1 is LGHDT and CDR2 is YNNKEL (reference sequence). The J segment lost 7 bases and the V segment lost 2 bases, leaving 5 bases of the junction unmatched. The CDR3 is 15 amino acids.

The CDR3 is CASSQLAGAVETQYF. CDR3 in DNA: TGTGCCAGCAGCCAACTAGCGGGGGCGGTGGAGACCCAGTACTTC. The chain links TRBV3-1 (or the pseudogene TRBV3-2) to TRBJ2-5; 10 bases are a match to TRBD2. The J segment lost 5 bases and the V segment lost 2 bases, leaving 5 bases of the junction unmatched. The germline V gene encodes CDR1 LGHDT and CDR2 YNNKEL (reference sequence). This CDR3 region has 15 residues.